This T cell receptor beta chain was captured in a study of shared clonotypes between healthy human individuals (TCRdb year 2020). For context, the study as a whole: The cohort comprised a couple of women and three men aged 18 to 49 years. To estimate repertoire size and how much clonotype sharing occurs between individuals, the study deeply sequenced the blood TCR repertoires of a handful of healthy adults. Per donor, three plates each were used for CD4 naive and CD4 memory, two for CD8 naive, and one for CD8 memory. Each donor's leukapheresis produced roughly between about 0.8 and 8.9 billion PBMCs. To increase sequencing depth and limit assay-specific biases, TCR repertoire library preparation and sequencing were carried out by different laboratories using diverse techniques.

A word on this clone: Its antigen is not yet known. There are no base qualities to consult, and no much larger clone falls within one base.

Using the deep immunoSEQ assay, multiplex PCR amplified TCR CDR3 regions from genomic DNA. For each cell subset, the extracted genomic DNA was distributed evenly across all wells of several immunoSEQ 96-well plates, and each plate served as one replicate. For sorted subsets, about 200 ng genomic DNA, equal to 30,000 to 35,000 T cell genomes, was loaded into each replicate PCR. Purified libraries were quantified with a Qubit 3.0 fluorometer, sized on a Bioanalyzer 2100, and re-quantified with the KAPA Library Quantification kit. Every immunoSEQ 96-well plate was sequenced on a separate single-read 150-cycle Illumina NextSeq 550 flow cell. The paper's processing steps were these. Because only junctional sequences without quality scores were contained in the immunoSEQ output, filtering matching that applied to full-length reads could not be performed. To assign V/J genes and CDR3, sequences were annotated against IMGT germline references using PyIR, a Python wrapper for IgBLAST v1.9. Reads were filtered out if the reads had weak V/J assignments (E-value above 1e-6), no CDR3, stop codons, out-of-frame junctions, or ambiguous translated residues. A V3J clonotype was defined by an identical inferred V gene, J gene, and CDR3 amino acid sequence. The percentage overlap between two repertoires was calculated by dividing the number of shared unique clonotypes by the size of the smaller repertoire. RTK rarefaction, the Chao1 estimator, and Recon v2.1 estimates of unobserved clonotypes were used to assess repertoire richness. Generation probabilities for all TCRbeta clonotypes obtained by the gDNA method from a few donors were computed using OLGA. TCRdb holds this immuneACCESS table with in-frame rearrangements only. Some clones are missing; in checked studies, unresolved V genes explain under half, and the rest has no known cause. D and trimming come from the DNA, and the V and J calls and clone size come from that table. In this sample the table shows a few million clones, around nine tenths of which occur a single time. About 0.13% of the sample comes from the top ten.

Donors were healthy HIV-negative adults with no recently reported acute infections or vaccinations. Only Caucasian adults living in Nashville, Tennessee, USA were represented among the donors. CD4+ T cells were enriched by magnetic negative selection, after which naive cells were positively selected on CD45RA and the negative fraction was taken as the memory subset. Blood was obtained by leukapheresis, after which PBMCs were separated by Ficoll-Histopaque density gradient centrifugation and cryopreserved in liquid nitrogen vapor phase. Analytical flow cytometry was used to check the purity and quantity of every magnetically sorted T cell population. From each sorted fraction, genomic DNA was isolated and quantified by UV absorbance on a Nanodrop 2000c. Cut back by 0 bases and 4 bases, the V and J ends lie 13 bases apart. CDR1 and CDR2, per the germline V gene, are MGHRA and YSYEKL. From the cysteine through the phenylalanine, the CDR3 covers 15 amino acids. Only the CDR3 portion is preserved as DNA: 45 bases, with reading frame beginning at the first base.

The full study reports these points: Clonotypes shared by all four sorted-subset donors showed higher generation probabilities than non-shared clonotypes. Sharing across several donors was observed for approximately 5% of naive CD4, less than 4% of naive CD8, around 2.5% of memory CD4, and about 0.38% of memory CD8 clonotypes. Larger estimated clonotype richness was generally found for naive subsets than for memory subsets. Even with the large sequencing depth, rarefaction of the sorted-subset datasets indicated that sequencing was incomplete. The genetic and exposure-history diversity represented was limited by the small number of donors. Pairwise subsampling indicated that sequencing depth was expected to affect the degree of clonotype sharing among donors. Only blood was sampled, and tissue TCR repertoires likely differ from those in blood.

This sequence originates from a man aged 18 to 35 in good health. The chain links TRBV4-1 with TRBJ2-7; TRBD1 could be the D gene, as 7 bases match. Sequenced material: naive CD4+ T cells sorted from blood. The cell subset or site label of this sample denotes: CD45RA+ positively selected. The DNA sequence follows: TGCGCCAGCAGCCAAGAGCGGGACAGACCTTACGAGCAGTACTTC. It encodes CASSQERDRPYEQYF.